The clone carrying this T cell receptor (beta chain) was counted once. The sample belongs to a study of CD8 T cells in Susac syndrome. RNA was extracted with the RNeasy kit, and a quantity of 0.5 to 1 ug was reverse transcribed using random hexamers. MiXCR, run by TCRdb on the immunoSEQ multiplex PCR reads, gives a single entry per CDR3 protein. The sample has approximately 120,000 distinct CDR3 sequences, approximately 95% seen once. TEMRA cells were enriched by FACS, and CD4+ and CD8+ T cells were negatively isolated. Trimming stripped 0 bases from V and 3 bases from J, with 11 bases between. Germline V gene lookup returns CDR1 MNHEY and CDR2 SVGAGI. CDR3 size: 15 residues.

The TCR was taken from a human donor with multiple sclerosis. The chain is built from TRBV6-5 and TRBJ1-1, with D unresolved. Specimen: CD8+ T cells from PBMCs. The CDR3 protein is CASSYSSPPDTEAFF. Written as DNA, the CDR3 is TGTGCCAGCAGTTACTCATCCCCCCCGGACACTGAAGCTTTCTTT.